This T cell receptor (beta chain) is drawn from a study of Graves' ophthalmopathy and Graves' hyperthyroidism. The TCR beta CDR3 regions underwent amplification from RNA transcripts. First-round RT-PCR used HTBI primers; second-round multiplex PCR followed. MiXCR was run by TCRdb on the multiplex PCR reads, yielding one entry per CDR3 protein. The sample comprises about 700,000 distinct CDR3 sequences, about 44% of which are singletons, and 40% to 55% rests with the top ten. Diagnoses were established from clinical symptoms, serum thyroxine, TRAb, thyroid ultrasound and orbital computed tomography. The CDR3 length is 14 residues. The germline V gene encodes CDR1 SGDLS and CDR2 YYNGEE. V lost 3 bases and J 2 bases, leaving 10 bases between the germline ends.

The sequencing sample was made of peripheral blood. V gene TRBV9 combines with J gene TRBJ2-3; TRBD1 is a possible D gene (6 bases). The clonotype originates from an adult man with Graves' ophthalmopathy. The CDR3 nucleotides are TGTGCCAGCAGCGCAAGACAGGACACAGATACGCAGTATTTT. Amino acid sequence: CASSARQDTDTQYF.